These T cell receptor beta chains were read from a single sample in a study of spatial heterogeneity in lung cancer. MiXCR, run by TCRdb on the 5' RACE reads, gives a single entry per CDR3 protein. The sample includes some 1,000 distinct CDR3 sequences, 40% to 45% seen only once; the top ten take roughly 15%. The specimen comprised lung tumor tissue, sampled at surgery. The source of these receptors is a female donor with early-stage non-small cell lung cancer. The CDR3 runs from the conserved cysteine through the conserved F or W. The order of the fields is V gene, J gene, CDR3 protein.

>TRBV12-3/TRBV12-4|TRBJ1-1
CASTRGQGTSEAFF
>TRBV29-1|TRBJ2-6
CSVGERSGANVLTF
>TRBV2|TRBJ2-3
CASSDGGLDFTNTQYF
>TRBV23-1|TRBJ2-7
CASSPNGTTGPKGSYEQYF
>TRBV6-6|TRBJ2-2
CASSYKGASTGELFF
>TRBV5-1|TRBJ2-3
CASSVSTDTQYF
>TRBV7-2|TRBJ1-1
CASSLSGGSGTEAFF
>TRBV9|TRBJ1-4
CASSVWGNIDEKLFF
>TRBV7-9|TRBJ1-1
CASSLPVSDRLNTEAFF
>TRBV6-1|TRBJ2-2
CASPSRGGDTGELFF
>TRBV19|TRBJ2-7
CASRPTRLAPSYEQYF
>TRBV5-1|TRBJ2-7
CASNQADYEQYF
>TRBV23-1|TRBJ2-7
CASSQQGRNEQYF
>TRBV28|TRBJ2-3
CASTPGLAGGRVTDTQYF
>TRBV7-9|TRBJ1-2
CASSSTASHYGYGYTF
>TRBV28|TRBJ2-5
CASSLPGQGETQYF
>TRBV23-1|TRBJ2-1
CASSRSKRLAETYNEQFF
>TRBV5-1|TRBJ2-7
CASSPVEGPNSYEQYF
>TRBV7-6|TRBJ2-1
CASSLIAGGSYNEQFF
>TRBV23-1|TRBJ2-7
CASSQWDRSPWDFYEQYF
>TRBV30|TRBJ2-7
CAWSVRKGPIYEQYF
>TRBV4-3|TRBJ1-6
CASSQDLAIDSSLFNSPLHF
>TRBV29-1|TRBJ2-1
CSVAHRGRGEQFF
>TRBV7-8|TRBJ2-5
CASSLGTPGWWETQYF
>TRBV21-1|TRBJ2-3
CASSKDPTGHTQYF
>TRBV29-1|TRBJ2-1
CSVASGPSYNEQFF
>TRBV6-5|TRBJ1-3
CASSYSSRTGTGNTIYF
>TRBV7-2|TRBJ2-6
CASSRDHSGANVLTF
>TRBV23-1|TRBJ2-3
CASSQPSGGTSTDTQYF
>TRBV28|TRBJ1-1
CASSRAENTEAFF
>TRBV12-5|TRBJ2-1
CASGLRAYINEQFF
>TRBV18|TRBJ2-2
CASSPLRGGNTGELFF
>TRBV10-2|TRBJ2-7
CASSVGLRSYEQYF
>TRBV19|TRBJ2-5
CASSNGLAGAGETQYF
>TRBV6-1|TRBJ2-3
CASSGGERTDTQYF
>TRBV29-1|TRBJ2-1
CSVEVTTLATYNEQFF
>TRBV7-8|TRBJ1-6
CASSPRNPRRAYNSPLHF
>TRBV2|TRBJ2-7
CASGDRIYEQYF
>TRBV10-2|TRBJ1-3
CASSPPGHVGNTIYF
>TRBV29-1|TRBJ2-3
CSVEVASSTDTQYF
>TRBV6-5|TRBJ2-2
CASSGSGEGGELFF
>TRBV6-2/TRBV6-3|TRBJ2-2
CASRDGELFF
>TRBV6-6|TRBJ2-1
CASSYKGSSYNEQFF
>TRBV18|TRBJ1-1
CASAGQGSSTEAFF
>TRBV28|TRBJ2-2
CASSFREVNTGELFF
>TRBV4-1|TRBJ1-1
CASSQAETELNTEAFF
>TRBV28|TRBJ1-3
CASSGRLSGNTIYF
>TRBV20-1|TRBJ2-1
CSADTGRKYNEQFF
>TRBV6-5|TRBJ2-7
CASSSPPYTRDSSEQYF
>TRBV11-1|TRBJ1-4
CASSGTGTKNEKLFF
>TRBV29-1|TRBJ1-1
CSVHGAVLNTEAFF
>TRBV30|TRBJ2-7
CAWSAGTGHDEQYF
>TRBV18|TRBJ2-3
CASSPRFGSWEFTDTQYF
>TRBV6-5|TRBJ1-1
CASSYGGMNTEAFF
>TRBV28|TRBJ2-7
CASIQDYEQYF
>TRBV9|TRBJ2-7
CASSVDLGGYEQYF
>TRBV5-6|TRBJ1-1
CASSLRTGATEAFF
>TRBV19|TRBJ1-2
CASSLLAEPPTF
>TRBV10-3|TRBJ2-1
CAIRTQGSEQFF